A selection of T cell receptor beta chains follows, all from one sample in a study of T cell responses to AZD1222 COVID-19 vaccine. This table comes from immunoSEQ multiplex PCR, and its TCRdb copy is limited to in-frame clones, with some not included. The sample consists of around 180,000 clones, around 94% of them appearing once. This sample comprised peripheral blood, obtained on day 0 of AZD1222 vaccination. The source is an adult in good health. The CDR3 runs from the conserved cysteine through the conserved F or W. The order of the fields is J gene, clone size, V gene, D gene, CDR3 DNA, CDR3 protein. A D gene is named only where the DNA matches it firmly. Clone size is not always given. Where it is, it says once, few, many or a class for expanded clones.

TRBJ1-3	-	TRBV24-1	-	TGTGCCACGAGTGGGGAGGGAAACACCATATATTTT	CATSGEGNTIYF
TRBJ2-5	-	TRBV18	TRBD1	TGTGCCAGCTCACCAATTCTAACAGGGGCGGGAGAGACCCAGTACTTC	CASSPILTGAGETQYF
TRBJ2-1	once	TRBV29-1	-	TGCAGCGTTGAAGCCAGATACAATGAGCAGTTCTTC	CSVEARYNEQFF
TRBJ1-2	-	TRBV5-1	-	TGCGCCAGCAGCTTGTCGTCCGGAGGGGATGGCTACACCTTC	CASSLSSGGDGYTF
TRBJ2-1	-	TRBV5-1	TRBD1	TGCGCCAGCAGCTTAGTTAGGACAGGGCTGGGTGAGCAGTTCTTC	CASSLVRTGLGEQFF
TRBJ2-6	-	TRBV10-3	-	TGTGCCAGCCTTCCCGGGACGGGACCCTCTGGGGCCAACGTCCTGACTTTC	CASLPGTGPSGANVLTF
TRBJ2-5	-	TRBV6-5	-	TGTGCCAGCAGCATTGGCTTCAAAGAGACCCAGTACTTC	CASSIGFKETQYF
TRBJ1-3	-	TRBV3-1/TRBV3-2	-	TGTGCCAGCAGCCAAGTAAACACCATATATTTT	CASSQVNTIYF
TRBJ2-2	-	TRBV5-1	TRBD1	TGCGCCAGCAGCTCGGGACAGGGGAACACCGGGGAGCTGTTTTTT	CASSSGQGNTGELFF
TRBJ1-2	-	TRBV5-4	-	TGTGCCAGCAGCTTGGACGGCTCCCTCTGGGAAGGCTACACCTTC	CASSLDGSLWEGYTF
TRBJ1-5	-	TRBV27	-	TGTGCCAGCAGTCCCGGACGGAACAATCAGCCCCAGCATTTT	CASSPGRNNQPQHF
TRBJ1-1	-	TRBV4-2	TRBD1	TGTGCCAGCAGCCAATCCTCGGTAACAGGGGCCCTGAACACTGAAGCTTTCTTT	CASSQSSVTGALNTEAFF
TRBJ1-1	once	TRBV11-2	-	TGTGCCAGCAGCCCGAGTAGTCACCGAGGAGTAGATGCTTTCTTT	CASSPSSHRGVDAFF
TRBJ2-3	-	TRBV9	TRBD2	TGTGCCAGCAGCTCGAGGACTAGCGGGGCCGCAGATACGCAGTATTTT	CASSSRTSGAADTQYF
TRBJ2-2	-	TRBV19	-	TGTGCCAGTAGTCCGGACGGGGGACCCGGGGAGCTGTTTTTT	CASSPDGGPGELFF
TRBJ2-3	-	TRBV7-6	-	TGTGCCAGCAGCCGGGTATTCGGTGGCACAGATACGCAGTATTTT	CASSRVFGGTDTQYF
TRBJ1-1	-	TRBV7-9	-	TGTGCCAGCAGCCCTCCAGAGGGGCGGAACACTGAAGCTTTCTTT	CASSPPEGRNTEAFF
TRBJ1-5	-	TRBV19	TRBD1	TGTGCCAGTAGTATAGTGACAGGGGGCCAGCCCCAGCATTTT	CASSIVTGGQPQHF
TRBJ1-5	-	TRBV7-2	-	TGTGCCAGCATGGTGGATAAGGGAGATTATCAGCCCCAGCATTTT	CASMVDKGDYQPQHF
TRBJ2-5	-	TRBV24-1	-	TGTGCCACCAGTGATCCCTGGGCGGGGGAGACCCAGTACTTC	CATSDPWAGETQYF
TRBJ2-1	once	TRBV6-5	-	TGTGCCAGCAACCTAAAGGGGAATGAGCAGTTCTTC	CASNLKGNEQFF
TRBJ2-3	-	TRBV5-1	TRBD2	TGCGCCAGCGGACCTTCGATGCGGGGGGCCGCGGATACGCAGTATTTT	CASGPSMRGAADTQYF
TRBJ1-2	-	TRBV30	-	TGTGCTGGCGAAGGTAGCGGCTACACCTTC	CAGEGSGYTF
TRBJ1-1	-	TRBV2	TRBD1	TGTGCCAGCATTCACAACCCCCGGGACAGGGGACACCTGATGGCTTTCTTT	CASIHNPRDRGHLMAFF
TRBJ1-2	-	TRBV30	-	TGTGCCTGGGGACGGTGGAACTATGGCTACACCTTC	CAWGRWNYGYTF
TRBJ1-2	-	TRBV27	TRBD1	TGTGCCAGCAGTCCCGGGACAGGGGTTGGCTACACCTTC	CASSPGTGVGYTF
TRBJ1-2	once	TRBV4-1	-	TGCGCCAGCAGCCAAGCTACGGGGTACAATGGCTACACCTTC	CASSQATGYNGYTF
TRBJ1-1	-	TRBV20-1	-	TGCAGTGCTAGTGACGGGGCGCGGGGCAACACTGAAGCTTTCTTT	CSASDGARGNTEAFF